The clone carrying this T cell receptor beta chain was found once. This sample is drawn from a study of blood T cell repertoires in COVID-19. On the study more broadly: Collection of acute and convalescent COVID-19 samples took place in the United States, Italy and Spain. The analysed material was cDNA or gDNA that came from T cells, B-cell-depleted T cells, or PBMCs.

Libraries were prepared by immunoSEQ multiplex PCR; TCRdb keeps only in-frame clonotypes and omits some of them. The sample consists of about 300,000 clones, 75% to 90% of them appearing once. This CDR3 contains 15 residues. What was sequenced was PBMCs or T cells enriched from blood (not recorded which). The rearrangement uses TRBV12-2 and TRBJ2-7; TRBD1, the table's D call, was not compared with the DNA. TRBV12-2 is recorded as a pseudogene. This sequence originates from a woman in her thirties who had been exposed to COVID-19. CDR3 in amino acids: CASRQGQASSYEQYF. As DNA, the CDR3 is TGTGCAAGTCGACAAGGACAGGCGAGCTCCTACGAGCAGTACTTC.